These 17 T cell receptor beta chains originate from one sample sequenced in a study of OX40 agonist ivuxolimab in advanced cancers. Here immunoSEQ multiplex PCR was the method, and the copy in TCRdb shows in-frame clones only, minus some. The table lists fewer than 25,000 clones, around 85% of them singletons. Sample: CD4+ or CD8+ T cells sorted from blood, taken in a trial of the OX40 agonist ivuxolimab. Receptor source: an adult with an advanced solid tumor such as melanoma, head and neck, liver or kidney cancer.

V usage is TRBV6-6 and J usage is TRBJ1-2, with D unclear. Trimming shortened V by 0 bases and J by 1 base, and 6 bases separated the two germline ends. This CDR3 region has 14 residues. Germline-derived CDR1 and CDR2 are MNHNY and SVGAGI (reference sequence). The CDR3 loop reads CASSYSEFNYGYTF. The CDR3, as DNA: TGTGCCAGCAGTTACTCGGAGTTTAACTATGGCTACACCTTC.

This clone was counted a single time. CDR3 in DNA: TGTGCCAGCAGCGCACTCAGGGACTCACCCCTCCACTTT. Amino acids: CASSALRDSPLHF. This chain connects TRBV7-8 to TRBJ1-6; perhaps TRBD1 as D (5 bases). The CDR3 contains 13 residues. V lost 5 bases and J 10 bases, leaving 12 bases between the germline ends. Germline CDR1 and CDR2: SGHVS and FQNEAQ.

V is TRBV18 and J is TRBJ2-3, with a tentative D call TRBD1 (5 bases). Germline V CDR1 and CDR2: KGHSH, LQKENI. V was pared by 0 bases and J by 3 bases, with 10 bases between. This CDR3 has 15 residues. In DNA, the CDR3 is TGTGCCAGCTCACCACCATCAGCAGGGACAGATACGCAGTATTTT. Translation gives CASSPPSAGTDTQYF. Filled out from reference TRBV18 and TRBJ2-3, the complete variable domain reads NAGVMQNPRHLVRRRGQEARLRCSPMKGHSHVYWYRQLPEEGLKFMVYLQKENIIDESGMPKERFSAEFPKEGPSILRIQQVVRGDSAAYFCASSPPSAGTDTQYFGPGTRLTVL.

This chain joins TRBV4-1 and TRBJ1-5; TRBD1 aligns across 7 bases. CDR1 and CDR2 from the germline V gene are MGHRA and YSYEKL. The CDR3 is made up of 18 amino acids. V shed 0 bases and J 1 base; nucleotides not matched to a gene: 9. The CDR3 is CASSQDPTGTVSNQPQHF. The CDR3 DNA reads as TGCGCCAGCAGCCAAGATCCAACCGGGACAGTGAGCAATCAGCCCCAGCATTTT.

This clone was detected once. The CDR3 DNA reads as TGTGCCAGCAGCGCCAGGGGGACCGGGGAGCTGTTTTTT. It specifies CASSARGTGELFF. The rearrangement links TRBV21-1 to TRBJ2-2; the tabulated D call, TRBD1, remains unverified against the DNA. TRBV21-1 is shown as a pseudogene. The CDR3 is made up of 13 amino acids.

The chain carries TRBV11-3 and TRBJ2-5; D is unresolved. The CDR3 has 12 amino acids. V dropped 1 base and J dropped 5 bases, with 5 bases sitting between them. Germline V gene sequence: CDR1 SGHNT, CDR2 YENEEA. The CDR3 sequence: CASSLGSETQYF. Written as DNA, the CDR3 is TGTGCCAGCAGCTTAGGTTCGGAGACCCAGTACTTC.

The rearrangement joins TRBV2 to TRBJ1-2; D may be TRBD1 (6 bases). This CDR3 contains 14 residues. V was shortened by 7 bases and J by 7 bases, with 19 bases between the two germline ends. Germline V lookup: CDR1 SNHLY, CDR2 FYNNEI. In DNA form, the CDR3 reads TGTGCCAGCAACCGCCAGGGGATATGGGGTGGCTACACCTTC. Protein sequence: CASNRQGIWGGYTF.

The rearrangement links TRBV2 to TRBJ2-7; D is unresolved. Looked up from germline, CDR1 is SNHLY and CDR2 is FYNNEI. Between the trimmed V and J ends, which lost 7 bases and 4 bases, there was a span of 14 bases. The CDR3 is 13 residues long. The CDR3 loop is CASIHAISYEQYF. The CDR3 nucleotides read TGTGCCAGCATTCATGCCATTTCGTACGAGCAGTACTTC.

CDR3 coding DNA: TGTGCCAGCAGCCCGGGGTATGAGCAGTTCTTC. Translating gives CASSPGYEQFF. V is TRBV14 and J is TRBJ2-1, with D maybe TRBD2 (5 bases). In germline, CDR1 is SGHDN, CDR2 FVKESK. V was trimmed by 4 bases and J by 8 bases, leaving 6 bases between them. This CDR3 spans 11 amino acids.

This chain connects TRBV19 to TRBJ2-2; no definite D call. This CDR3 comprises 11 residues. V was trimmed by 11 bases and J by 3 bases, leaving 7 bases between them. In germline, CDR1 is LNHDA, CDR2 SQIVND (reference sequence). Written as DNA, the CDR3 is TGTGCCTGCGGCGACACCGGGGAGCTGTTTTTT. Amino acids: CACGDTGELFF.

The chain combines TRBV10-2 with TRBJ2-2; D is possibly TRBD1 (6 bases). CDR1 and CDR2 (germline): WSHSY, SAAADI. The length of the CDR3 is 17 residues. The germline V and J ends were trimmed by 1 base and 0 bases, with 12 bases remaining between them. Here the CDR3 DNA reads TGCGCCAGCAGTGAGTATGGTCAGGGGACGAACACCGGGGAGCTGTTTTTT. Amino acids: CASSEYGQGTNTGELFF.

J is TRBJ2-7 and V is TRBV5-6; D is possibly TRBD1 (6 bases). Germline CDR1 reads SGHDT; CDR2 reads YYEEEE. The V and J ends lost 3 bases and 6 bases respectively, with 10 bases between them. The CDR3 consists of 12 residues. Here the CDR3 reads CASSSTGCEQYF. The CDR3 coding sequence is TGTGCCAGCAGCTCTACAGGGTGCGAGCAGTACTTC. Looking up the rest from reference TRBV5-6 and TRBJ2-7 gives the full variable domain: DAGVTQSPTHLIKTRGQQVTLRCSPKSGHDTVSWYQQALGQGPQFIFQYYEEEERQRGNFPDRFSGHQFPNYSSELNVNALLLGDSALYLCASSSTGCEQYFGPGTRLTVT.

The CDR3 reads CASSIDSLLDTQYF. The CDR3 region has the DNA TGTGCCAGTAGCATTGACTCGCTATTAGATACGCAGTATTTT. The J gene is TRBJ2-3, the V gene TRBV19, with no clear D. The germline V and J ends were trimmed by 6 bases and 5 bases, with 15 bases remaining between them. Germline V gene lookup returns CDR1 LNHDA and CDR2 SQIVND (reference sequence). This CDR3 spans 14 amino acids.

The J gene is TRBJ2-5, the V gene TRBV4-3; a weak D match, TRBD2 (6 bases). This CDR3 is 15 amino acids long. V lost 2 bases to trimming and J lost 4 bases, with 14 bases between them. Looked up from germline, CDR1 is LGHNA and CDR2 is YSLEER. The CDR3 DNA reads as TGCGCCAGCAGCCAAATAAGGCGGGGAGGAGAGACCCAGTACTTC. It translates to CASSQIRRGGETQYF.

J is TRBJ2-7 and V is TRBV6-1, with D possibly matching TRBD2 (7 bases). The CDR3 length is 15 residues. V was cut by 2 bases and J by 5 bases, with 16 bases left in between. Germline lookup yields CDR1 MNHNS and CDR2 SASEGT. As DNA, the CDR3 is TGTGCCAGCAGTGAAAGCGGGACACAAAACCACGAGCAGTACTTC. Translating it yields CASSESGTQNHEQYF.

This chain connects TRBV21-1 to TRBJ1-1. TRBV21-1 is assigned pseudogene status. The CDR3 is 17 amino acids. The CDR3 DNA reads TGTGCCAGCAGCAATGACCGCACGGGTAAACGGAACACTGAAGCTTTCTTT. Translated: CASSNDRTGKRNTEAFF.

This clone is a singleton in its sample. CDR3 sequence reads: CASSRGQGTDTQYF. CDR3 nucleotide sequence: TGCGCCAGCAGTAGGGGACAGGGCACAGATACGCAGTATTTT. This chain connects TRBV5-1 to TRBJ2-3; 8 nucleotides match TRBD1. After removal of 5 bases from V and 1 base from J, the junction contained 3 bases not matched to a gene. Germline V gene sequence: CDR1 SGHRS, CDR2 YFSETQ. The CDR3 length is 14 residues.